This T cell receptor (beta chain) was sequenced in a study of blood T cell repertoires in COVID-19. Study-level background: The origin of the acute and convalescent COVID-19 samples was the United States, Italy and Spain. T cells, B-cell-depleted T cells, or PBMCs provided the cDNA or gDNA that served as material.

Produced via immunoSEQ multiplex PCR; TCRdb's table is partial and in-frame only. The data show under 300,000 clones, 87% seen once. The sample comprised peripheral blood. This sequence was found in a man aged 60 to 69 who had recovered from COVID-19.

The CDR3 spells CATSELETDTQYF. For the CDR3, the DNA is TGTGCCACCAGTGAGTTAGAGACAGATACGCAGTATTTT. The chain is built from TRBV24-1 and TRBJ2-3; no definite D call. Per germline, CDR1 KGHDR and CDR2 SFDVKD. The CDR3 is made up of 13 amino acids. The V end lost 4 bases, the J end lost 3 bases, and 7 bases lay between the germline ends.